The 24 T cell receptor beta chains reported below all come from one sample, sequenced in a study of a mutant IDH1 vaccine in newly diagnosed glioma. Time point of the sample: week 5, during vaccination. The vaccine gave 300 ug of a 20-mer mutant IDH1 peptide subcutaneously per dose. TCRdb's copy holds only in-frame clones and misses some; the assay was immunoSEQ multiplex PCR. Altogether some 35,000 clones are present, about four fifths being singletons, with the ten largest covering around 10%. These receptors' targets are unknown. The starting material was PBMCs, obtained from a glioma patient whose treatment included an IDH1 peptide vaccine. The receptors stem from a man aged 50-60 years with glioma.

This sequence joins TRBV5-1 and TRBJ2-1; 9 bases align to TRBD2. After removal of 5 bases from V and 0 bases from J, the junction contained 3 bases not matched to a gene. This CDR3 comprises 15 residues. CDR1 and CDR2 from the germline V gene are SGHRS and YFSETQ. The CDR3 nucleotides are TGCGCCAGCAGGACTAGCGGAAGCTCCTACAATGAGCAGTTCTTC. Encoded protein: CASRTSGSSYNEQFF.

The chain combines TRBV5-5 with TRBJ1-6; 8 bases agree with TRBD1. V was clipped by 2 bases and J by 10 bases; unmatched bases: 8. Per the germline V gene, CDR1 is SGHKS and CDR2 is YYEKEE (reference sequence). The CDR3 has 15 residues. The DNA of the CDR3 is TGTGCCAGCAGCTTAATAACAGGGGGGGAATCACCCCTCCACTTT. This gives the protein CASSLITGGESPLHF.

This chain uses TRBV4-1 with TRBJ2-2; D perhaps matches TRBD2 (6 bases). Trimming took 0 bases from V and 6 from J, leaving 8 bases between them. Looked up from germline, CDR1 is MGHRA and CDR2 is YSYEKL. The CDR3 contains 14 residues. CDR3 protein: CASSQEWGAGELFF. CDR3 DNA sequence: TGCGCCAGCAGCCAAGAATGGGGGGCCGGGGAGCTGTTTTTT.

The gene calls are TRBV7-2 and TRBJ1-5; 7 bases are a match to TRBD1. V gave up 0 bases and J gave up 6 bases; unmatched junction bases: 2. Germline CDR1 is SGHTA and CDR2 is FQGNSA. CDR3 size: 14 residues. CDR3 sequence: CASSLARDSQPQHF. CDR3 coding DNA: TGTGCCAGCAGCTTAGCGCGGGACAGTCAGCCCCAGCATTTT.

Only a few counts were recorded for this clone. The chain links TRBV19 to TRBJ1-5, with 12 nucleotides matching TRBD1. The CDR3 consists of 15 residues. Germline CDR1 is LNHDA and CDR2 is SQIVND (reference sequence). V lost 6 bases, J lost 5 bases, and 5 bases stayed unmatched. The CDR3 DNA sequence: TGTGCCAGTAGACCGGGACAGGGGGCTCATCAGCCCCAGCATTTT. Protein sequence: CASRPGQGAHQPQHF.

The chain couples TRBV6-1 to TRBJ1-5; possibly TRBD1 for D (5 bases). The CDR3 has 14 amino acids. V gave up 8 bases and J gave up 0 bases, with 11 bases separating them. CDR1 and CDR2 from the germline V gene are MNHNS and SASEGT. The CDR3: CASYRGVSNQPQHF. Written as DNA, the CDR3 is TGTGCCAGCTACCGGGGGGTTAGCAATCAGCCCCAGCATTTT.

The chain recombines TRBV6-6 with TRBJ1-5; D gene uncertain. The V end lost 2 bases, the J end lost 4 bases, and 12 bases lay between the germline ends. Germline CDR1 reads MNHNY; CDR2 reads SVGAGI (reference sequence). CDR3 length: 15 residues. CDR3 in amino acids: CASSYADLGNQPQHF. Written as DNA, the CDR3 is TGTGCCAGCAGTTACGCGGACTTAGGTAATCAGCCCCAGCATTTT.

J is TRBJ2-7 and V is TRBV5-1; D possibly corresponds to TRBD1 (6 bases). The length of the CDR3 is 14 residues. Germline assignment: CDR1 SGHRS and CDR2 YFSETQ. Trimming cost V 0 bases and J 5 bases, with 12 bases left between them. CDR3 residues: CASSLGGLGHEQYF. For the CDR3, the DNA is TGCGCCAGCAGCTTGGGGGGGCTAGGCCACGAGCAGTACTTC.

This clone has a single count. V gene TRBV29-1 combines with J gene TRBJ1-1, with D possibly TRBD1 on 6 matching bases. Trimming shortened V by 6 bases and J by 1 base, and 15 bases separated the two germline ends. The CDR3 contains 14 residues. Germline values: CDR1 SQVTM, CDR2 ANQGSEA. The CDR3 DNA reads TGCAGCGTAGCGAAGGGGGTAACGAACACTGAAGCTTTCTTT. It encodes CSVAKGVTNTEAFF.

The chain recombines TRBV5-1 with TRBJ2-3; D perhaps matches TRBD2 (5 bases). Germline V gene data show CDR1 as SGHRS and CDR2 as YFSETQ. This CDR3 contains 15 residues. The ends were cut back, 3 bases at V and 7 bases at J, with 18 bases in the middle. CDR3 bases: TGCGCCAGCAGCTCGTACGCCCCCGGGGAGCATACGCAGTATTTT. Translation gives CASSSYAPGEHTQYF.

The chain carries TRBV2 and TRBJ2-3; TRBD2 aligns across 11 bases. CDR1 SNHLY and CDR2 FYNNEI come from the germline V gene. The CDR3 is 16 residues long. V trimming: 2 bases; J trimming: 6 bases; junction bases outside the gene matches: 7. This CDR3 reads CASSENFPSGGDTQYF. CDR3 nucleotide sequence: TGTGCCAGCAGTGAAAATTTCCCTAGCGGGGGGGATACGCAGTATTTT. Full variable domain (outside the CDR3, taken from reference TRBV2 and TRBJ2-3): EPEVTQTPSHQVTQMGQEVILRCVPISNHLYFYWYRQILGQKVEFLVSFYNNEISEKSEIFDDQFSVERPDGSNFTLKIRSTKLEDSAMYFCASSENFPSGGDTQYFGPGTRLTVL.

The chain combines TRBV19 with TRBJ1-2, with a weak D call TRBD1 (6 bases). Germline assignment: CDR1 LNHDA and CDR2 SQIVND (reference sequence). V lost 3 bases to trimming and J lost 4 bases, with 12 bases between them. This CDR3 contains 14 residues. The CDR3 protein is CASSMEGGSYGYTF. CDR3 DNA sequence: TGTGCCAGTAGTATGGAGGGGGGAAGCTATGGCTACACCTTC.

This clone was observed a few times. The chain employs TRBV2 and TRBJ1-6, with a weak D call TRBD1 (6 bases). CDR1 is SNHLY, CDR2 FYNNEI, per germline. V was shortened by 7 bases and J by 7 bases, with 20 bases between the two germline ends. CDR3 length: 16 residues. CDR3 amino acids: CASTPPRGQLNSPLHF. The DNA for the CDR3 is TGTGCCAGCACCCCTCCACGTGGACAGCTGAATTCACCCCTCCACTTT.

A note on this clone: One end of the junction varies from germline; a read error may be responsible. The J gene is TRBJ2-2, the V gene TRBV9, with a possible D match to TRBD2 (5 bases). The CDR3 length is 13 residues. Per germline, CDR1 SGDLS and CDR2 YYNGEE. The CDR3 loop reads CASSRGNSGELFF. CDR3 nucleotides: TGTGCCAGCAGTCGAGGGAACAGCGGGGAGCTGTTTTTT. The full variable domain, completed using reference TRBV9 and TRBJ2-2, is DSGVTQTPKHLITATGQRVTLRCSPRSGDLSVYWYQQSLDQGLQFLIQYYNGEERAKGNILERFSAQQFPDLHSELNLSSLELGDSALYFCASSRGNSGELFFGEGSRLTVL.

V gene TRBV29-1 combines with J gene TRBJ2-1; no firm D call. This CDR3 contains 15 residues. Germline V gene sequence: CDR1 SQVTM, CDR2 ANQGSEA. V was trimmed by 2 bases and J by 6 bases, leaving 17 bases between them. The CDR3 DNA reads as TGCAGCGTTGAAACGGTGTTAGGAAGAATCAATGAGCAGTTCTTC. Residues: CSVETVLGRINEQFF.

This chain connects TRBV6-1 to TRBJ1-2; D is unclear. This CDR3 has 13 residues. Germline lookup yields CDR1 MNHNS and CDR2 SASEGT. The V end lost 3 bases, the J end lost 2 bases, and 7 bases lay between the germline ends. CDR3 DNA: TGTGCCAGCAGTGAGGTGACAAACTATGGCTACACCTTC. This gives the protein CASSEVTNYGYTF.

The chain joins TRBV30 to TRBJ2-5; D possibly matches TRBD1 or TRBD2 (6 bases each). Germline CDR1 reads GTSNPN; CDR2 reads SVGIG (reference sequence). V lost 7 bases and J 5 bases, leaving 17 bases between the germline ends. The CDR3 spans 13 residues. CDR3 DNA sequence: TGTGCCTCCGAGGGGGGCCGTCGCGAGACCCAGTACTTC. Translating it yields CASEGGRRETQYF.

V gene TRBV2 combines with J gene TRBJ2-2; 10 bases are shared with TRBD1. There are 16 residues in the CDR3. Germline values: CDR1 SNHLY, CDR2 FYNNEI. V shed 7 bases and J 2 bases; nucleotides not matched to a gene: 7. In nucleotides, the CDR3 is TGTGCCAGCACTTTCCGGGACAGGGGTAACACCGGGGAGCTGTTTTTT. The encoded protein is CASTFRDRGNTGELFF.

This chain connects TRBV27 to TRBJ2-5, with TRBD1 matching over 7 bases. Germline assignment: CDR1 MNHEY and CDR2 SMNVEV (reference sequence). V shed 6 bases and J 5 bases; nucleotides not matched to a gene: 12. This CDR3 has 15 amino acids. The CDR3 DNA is TGTGCCAGCAGCCGAGGACAGGACGAGGGGGAGACCCAGTACTTC. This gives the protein CASSRGQDEGETQYF.

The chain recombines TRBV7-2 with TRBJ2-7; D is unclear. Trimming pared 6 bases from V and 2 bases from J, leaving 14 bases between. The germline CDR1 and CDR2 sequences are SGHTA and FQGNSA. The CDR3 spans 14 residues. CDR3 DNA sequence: TGTGCCAGCAGTTTCAGGTACGACACCTACGAGCAGTACTTC. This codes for CASSFRYDTYEQYF.

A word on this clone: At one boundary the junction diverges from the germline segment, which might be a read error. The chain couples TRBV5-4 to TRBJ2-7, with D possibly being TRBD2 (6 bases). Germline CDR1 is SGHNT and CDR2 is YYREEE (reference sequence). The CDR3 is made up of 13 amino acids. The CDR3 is CASSLEASVRSAF. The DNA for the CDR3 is TGTGCCAGCAGCTTGGAGGCTAGCGTAAGATCTGCCTTC.

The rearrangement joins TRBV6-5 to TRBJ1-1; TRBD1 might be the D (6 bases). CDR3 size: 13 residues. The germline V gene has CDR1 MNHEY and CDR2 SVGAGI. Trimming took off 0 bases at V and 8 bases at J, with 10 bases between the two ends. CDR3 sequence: CASSYSNTGEAFF. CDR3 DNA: TGTGCCAGCAGTTACTCGAATACAGGGGAAGCTTTCTTT.

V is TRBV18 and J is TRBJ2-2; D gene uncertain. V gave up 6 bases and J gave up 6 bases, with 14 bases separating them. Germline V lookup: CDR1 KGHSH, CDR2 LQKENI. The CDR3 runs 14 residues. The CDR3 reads CASSPLRVAGELFF. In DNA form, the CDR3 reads TGTGCCAGCTCTCCCTTAAGGGTCGCCGGGGAGCTGTTTTTT.

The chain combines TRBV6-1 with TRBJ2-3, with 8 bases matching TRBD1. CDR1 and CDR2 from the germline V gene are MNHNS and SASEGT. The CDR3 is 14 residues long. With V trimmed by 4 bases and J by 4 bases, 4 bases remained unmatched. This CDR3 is CASSVSGGADTQYF. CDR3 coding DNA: TGTGCCAGCAGTGTCTCAGGGGGCGCAGATACGCAGTATTTT.